This TCR beta chain derives from a study of blood T cell repertoires in COVID-19. Study summary: The origin of the acute and convalescent COVID-19 samples was the United States, Italy and Spain.

Authors' analysis steps: Using reference gene primer amplification, nucleated cell counts were estimated. TCRdb keeps only in-frame clones here, not all; method: immunoSEQ multiplex PCR. V and J calls and clone size are those listed in that table; D and trimming were worked out from the DNA. This sample has 170,000 or so clones, with about 78% found just once. The CDR3 sequence is 15 residues long. Germline V gene lookup returns CDR1 LNHDA and CDR2 SQIVND (reference sequence). The V end lost 1 base, the J end lost 3 bases, and 9 bases lay between the germline ends. Adults between roughly 18 and 100 years of age took part from about two dozen US areas. Cohorts were based on clinical histories the participants reported.

The clonotype originates from a woman between 50 and 59 years old who had recovered from COVID-19. The material sequenced was PBMCs or T cells enriched from blood (not recorded which). The V and J genes are TRBV19 and TRBJ1-4; D is perhaps TRBD1 (5 bases). CDR3 residues: CASSIGGGPNEKLFF. CDR3 bases: TGTGCCAGTAGTATAGGCGGGGGACCTAATGAAAAACTGTTTTTT.